A selection of T cell receptor beta chains follows, all from one sample in a study of blood T cell repertoires in COVID-19. Sequencing was performed with immunoSEQ multiplex PCR; in TCRdb, only in-frame clones are kept and a portion is missing. The sample contains around 130,000 clones, 75% to 90% of which appear only once. The specimen was peripheral blood. All receptors come from a human donor in a cohort sampled during active COVID-19. Each CDR3 is given with its conserved first and last residue. The D gene is left open where the match is weak. The listing skips clone size in some rows; elsewhere it reads once, few, many or a size class.

abundance: .; v_gene: TRBV30; j_gene: TRBJ2-3; d_gene: TRBD2; len: 14; CDR3aa: CAWGAGGPGDTQYF; CDR3nt: TGTGCCTGGGGAGCGGGAGGGCCGGGAGATACGCAGTATTTT
abundance: once; v_gene: TRBV11-1; j_gene: TRBJ2-1; d_gene: TRBD2; len: 16; CDR3aa: CASSLVAGVASNEQFF; CDR3nt: TGTGCCAGCAGCTTAGTAGCGGGGGTGGCCTCGAATGAGCAGTTCTTC
abundance: .; v_gene: TRBV7-9; j_gene: TRBJ1-6; d_gene: TRBD1; len: 16; CDR3aa: CASSLGGQGLTSPLHF; CDR3nt: TGTGCCAGCAGCTTAGGGGGACAGGGGTTAACTTCACCCCTCCACTTT
abundance: .; v_gene: TRBV7-2; j_gene: TRBJ2-1; d_gene: .; len: 11; CDR3aa: CASSPKNEQFF; CDR3nt: TGTGCCAGCAGCCCAAAAAATGAGCAGTTCTTC
abundance: .; v_gene: TRBV7-9; j_gene: TRBJ2-5; d_gene: .; len: 12; CDR3aa: CASSFTGETQYF; CDR3nt: TGTGCCAGCAGCTTCACAGGGGAGACCCAGTACTTC
abundance: .; v_gene: TRBV14; j_gene: TRBJ1-1; d_gene: .; len: 12; CDR3aa: CASSQVAGRAFF; CDR3nt: TGTGCCAGCAGCCAAGTTGCGGGAAGGGCTTTCTTT
abundance: .; v_gene: TRBV4-1; j_gene: TRBJ2-7; d_gene: .; len: 15; CDR3aa: CASSQIGGLPYEQYF; CDR3nt: TGCGCCAGCAGCCAGATAGGGGGTTTGCCCTACGAGCAGTACTTC
abundance: once; v_gene: TRBV6-6; j_gene: TRBJ1-1; d_gene: .; len: 15; CDR3aa: CASSPQQGVNTEAFF; CDR3nt: TGTGCCAGCAGTCCCCAACAGGGTGTTAACACTGAAGCTTTCTTT
abundance: .; v_gene: TRBV4-2; j_gene: TRBJ1-3; d_gene: TRBD1; len: 17; CDR3aa: CASSQDYRTGDGNTIYF; CDR3nt: TGTGCCAGCAGCCAAGATTATCGGACAGGGGATGGAAACACCATATATTTT
abundance: .; v_gene: TRBV19; j_gene: TRBJ2-1; d_gene: .; len: 11; CDR3aa: CASSLSNEQFF; CDR3nt: TGTGCCAGCTCACTTAGCAATGAGCAGTTCTTC
abundance: .; v_gene: TRBV3-1/TRBV3-2; j_gene: TRBJ1-1; d_gene: TRBD1; len: 19; CDR3aa: CASSHAVTDRVLLNTEAFF; CDR3nt: TGTGCCAGCAGCCACGCCGTTACGGACAGGGTTCTGCTGAACACTGAAGCTTTCTTT
abundance: .; v_gene: TRBV7-2; j_gene: TRBJ2-7; d_gene: TRBD2; len: 17; CDR3aa: CASSLVPSGVLSYEQYF; CDR3nt: TGTGCCAGCAGCTTAGTCCCTAGCGGGGTCCTCTCCTACGAGCAGTACTTC
abundance: .; v_gene: TRBV4-2; j_gene: TRBJ1-2; d_gene: TRBD1; len: 15; CDR3aa: CASSQAGQANYGYTF; CDR3nt: TGTGCCAGCAGCCAAGCGGGACAGGCTAACTATGGCTACACCTTC
abundance: .; v_gene: TRBV4-3; j_gene: TRBJ1-1; d_gene: TRBD1; len: 14; CDR3aa: CASSQSTGPTRAFF; CDR3nt: TGCGCCAGCAGCCAATCGACAGGGCCGACGCGAGCTTTCTTT
abundance: .; v_gene: TRBV18; j_gene: TRBJ2-3; d_gene: TRBD1; len: 17; CDR3aa: CASSRRDRERTTDTQYF; CDR3nt: TGTGCCAGCTCACGTCGAGACAGGGAACGGACCACAGATACGCAGTATTTT
abundance: .; v_gene: TRBV5-1; j_gene: TRBJ1-2; d_gene: .; len: 14; CDR3aa: CASSLELTNYGYTF; CDR3nt: TGCGCCAGCAGCTTGGAACTCACTAACTATGGCTACACCTTC
abundance: .; v_gene: TRBV5-1; j_gene: TRBJ2-7; d_gene: TRBD2; len: 16; CDR3aa: CASSLTLAGGSYEQYF; CDR3nt: TGCGCCAGCAGCCTTACGCTAGCGGGGGGCTCCTACGAGCAGTACTTC
abundance: .; v_gene: TRBV27; j_gene: TRBJ2-3; d_gene: TRBD2; len: 14; CDR3aa: CASTRGGHTDTQYF; CDR3nt: TGTGCCAGCACGCGGGGGGGACACACAGATACGCAGTATTTT
abundance: .; v_gene: TRBV15; j_gene: TRBJ2-1; d_gene: TRBD1; len: 15; CDR3aa: CATGYRDRGNNEQFF; CDR3nt: TGTGCCACCGGATACCGGGACAGGGGTAATAATGAGCAGTTCTTC
abundance: .; v_gene: TRBV10-3; j_gene: TRBJ1-6; d_gene: TRBD1; len: 15; CDR3aa: CAISDRQGRNSPLHF; CDR3nt: TGTGCCATCAGTGATCGACAGGGGCGGAATTCACCCCTCCACTTT
abundance: .; v_gene: TRBV5-4; j_gene: TRBJ1-2; d_gene: TRBD1; len: 18; CDR3aa: CASSSSGTGEYLNYGYTF; CDR3nt: TGTGCCAGCAGCTCGTCCGGGACAGGGGAATACCTTAACTATGGCTACACCTTC
abundance: .; v_gene: TRBV19; j_gene: TRBJ2-5; d_gene: TRBD1; len: 17; CDR3aa: CASSIDPLDRGAETQYF; CDR3nt: TGTGCCAGTAGTATAGATCCCCTGGACAGGGGCGCAGAGACCCAGTACTTC
abundance: few; v_gene: TRBV7-2; j_gene: TRBJ2-7; d_gene: .; len: 12; CDR3aa: CASSFLGYEQYF; CDR3nt: TGTGCCAGCAGCTTCCTCGGTTACGAGCAGTACTTC
abundance: .; v_gene: TRBV12-1; j_gene: TRBJ2-7; d_gene: .; len: 15; CDR3aa: CASSYGQGLRYEQYF; CDR3nt: TGTGCCAGCAGCTACGGACAGGGGCTCAGATACGAGCAGTACTTC
abundance: .; v_gene: TRBV12-3/TRBV12-4; j_gene: TRBJ1-2; d_gene: .; len: 11; CDR3aa: CASSLSYSVTF; CDR3nt: TGTGCCAGCAGTTTATCTTACTCCGTCACCTTC
abundance: .; v_gene: TRBV7-3; j_gene: TRBJ2-5; d_gene: TRBD2; len: 14; CDR3aa: CASSLGRGEETQYF; CDR3nt: TGTGCCAGCAGCTTAGGTCGGGGGGAAGAGACCCAGTACTTC
abundance: few; v_gene: TRBV5-4; j_gene: TRBJ1-1; d_gene: .; len: 14; CDR3aa: CASSPLPQNTEAFF; CDR3nt: TGTGCCAGCAGCCCCCTTCCACAGAACACTGAAGCTTTCTTT
abundance: .; v_gene: TRBV27; j_gene: TRBJ2-1; d_gene: TRBD2; len: 13; CDR3aa: CASRVSGDNEQFF; CDR3nt: TGTGCCAGCAGAGTTAGCGGGGACAATGAGCAGTTCTTC
abundance: .; v_gene: TRBV24-1; j_gene: TRBJ1-5; d_gene: .; len: 13; CDR3aa: CATSGKRGQPQHF; CDR3nt: TGTGCCACCAGTGGCAAGCGGGGCCAGCCCCAGCATTTT
abundance: .; v_gene: TRBV27; j_gene: TRBJ2-3; d_gene: TRBD2; len: 15; CDR3aa: CASRGAAGGPDTQYF; CDR3nt: TGTGCCAGCAGAGGTGCGGCGGGGGGCCCAGATACGCAGTATTTT